This T cell receptor beta chain was recovered during a study of T-cell memory formation after mild COVID-19. General study results and limits: Still unconfirmed is whether the second-wave clones peaking on day 37 recognized SARS-CoV-2. Some clones that responded were present in memory (sampled pre-infection), which suggests cross-reactive memory joined. The main location of contracting CD4+ clones was CM and EM, and that of contracting CD8+ clones was EMRA.

Each CDR3 protein gets one entry after TCRdb re-called the 5' RACE reads with MiXCR. In the table there are 500,000 to 550,000 distinct CDR3 sequences, about a fifth of which are singletons. V gave up 1 base and J gave up 0 bases, with 10 bases separating them. The CDR3 length is 14 residues. CDR1 is DFQATT and CDR2 is SNEGSKA in the germline V gene (reference sequence). This clonotype has only a few counts. Its target is unknown. The material sequenced was PBMCs or a T cell subset sorted from them (not recorded which). The V gene is TRBV20-1, the J gene TRBJ2-7; D gene ambiguous. The TCR comes from an adult woman who had mild COVID-19 (a few samples of this study predate the infection). Cell type and time point are not known. This CDR3 is CSARAPAISYEQYF. In nucleotides, the CDR3 is TGCAGTGCTAGAGCACCCGCCATCTCCTACGAGCAGTACTTC.